Shown below are 15 T cell receptor beta chains from a single sample sequenced in a study of T cells in localized non-small cell lung cancer. Clones were sequenced by immunoSEQ multiplex PCR, and TCRdb holds only the in-frame ones, with some missing. Of some 34,000 clones in the sample, about 80% were seen once. The starting material was peripheral blood, obtained before any cancer treatment. Source of these receptors: a male donor older than 55 with stage III squamous cell lung carcinoma.

The V and J genes are TRBV6-1 and TRBJ1-4; D gene uncertain. The V end lost 1 base, the J end lost 2 bases, and 8 bases lay between the germline ends. The CDR3 is made up of 15 amino acids. Germline V CDR1 and CDR2: MNHNS, SASEGT. CDR3 in amino acids: CASSEGAATNEKLFF. The CDR3 DNA sequence: TGTGCCAGCAGTGAAGGGGCGGCGACTAATGAAAAACTGTTTTTT.

The chain employs TRBV28 and TRBJ2-2; D call uncertain. Germline values: CDR1 MDHEN, CDR2 SYDVKM. Between the trimmed V and J ends, which lost 2 bases and 1 base, there was a span of 5 bases. This CDR3 is built from 14 residues. CDR3 nucleotides: TGTGCCAGCAGTTTACCCCTGAACACCGGGGAGCTGTTTTTT. This translates into CASSLPLNTGELFF.

The chain couples TRBV27 to TRBJ2-7, with a possible D match to TRBD2 (6 bases). Germline values: CDR1 MNHEY, CDR2 SMNVEV (reference sequence). With 2 bases removed from V and 3 bases from J, the gap between germline ends came to 23 bases. The CDR3 has 18 residues. The CDR3 is CASSLRGGPGDPYYEQYF. CDR3 nucleotides: TGTGCCAGCAGTTTAAGGGGAGGCCCAGGAGACCCCTACTACGAGCAGTACTTC.

This clone was observed a single time. The V call is TRBV4-1, the J call TRBJ2-7; D is uncertain. Germline loops: CDR1 MGHRA, CDR2 YSYEKL. The CDR3 is made up of 11 amino acids. V dropped 2 bases and J dropped 6 bases, with 5 bases sitting between them. This CDR3 is CASSQKGEQYF. The CDR3 nucleotides read TGCGCCAGCAGCCAAAAAGGCGAGCAGTACTTC.

The J gene is TRBJ2-5, the V gene TRBV7-9; TRBD2 is a possible D gene (7 bases). The germline V gene encodes CDR1 SEHNR and CDR2 FQNEAQ (reference sequence). This CDR3 region has 15 residues. V was shortened by 1 base and J by 7 bases, with 16 bases between the two germline ends. The CDR3 spells CASSLEGGGLRTQYF. The CDR3 coding sequence is TGTGCCAGCAGCTTAGAAGGCGGGGGCCTTAGGACCCAGTACTTC.

The chain employs TRBV7-6 and TRBJ2-2; D is unclear. The CDR3 runs to 15 residues. CDR1 is SGHVS, CDR2 FNYEAQ, per germline. The ends were cut back, 6 bases at V and 1 base at J, with 12 bases in the middle. DNA of the CDR3: TGTGCCAGCAGTTCCGACTGGGAGAACACCGGGGAGCTGTTTTTT. Amino acid sequence: CASSSDWENTGELFF.

Within the sample, this clone is medium-sized. The rearrangement joins TRBV7-6 to TRBJ1-6; D gene unclear. From germline, CDR1 is SGHVS and CDR2 FNYEAQ. The CDR3 is 13 residues long. V was clipped by 2 bases and J by 10 bases, with 9 bases between them. CDR3 sequence: CASSLNINSPLHF. The CDR3 DNA follows: TGTGCCAGCAGCTTAAACATCAACTCACCCCTCCACTTT.

V gene TRBV7-9 combines with J gene TRBJ2-1; maybe TRBD2 (6 bases). The CDR3 contains 13 residues. Trimming took 4 bases from V and 9 from J, leaving 13 bases between them. CDR1 and CDR2 from the germline V gene are SEHNR and FQNEAQ (reference sequence). CDR3 sequence: CASSSGSESEQFF. In DNA, the CDR3 is TGTGCCAGCAGCTCCGGGAGCGAGTCTGAGCAGTTCTTC.

This chain uses TRBV29-1 with TRBJ2-7; maybe TRBD1 (6 bases). The CDR3 is 13 amino acids. Germline CDR1 SQVTM, CDR2 ANQGSEA. Trimming stripped 2 bases from V and 3 bases from J, with 11 bases between. As DNA, the CDR3 is TGCAGCGTTGAATCCAGGGACAACTACGAGCAGTACTTC. Translation: CSVESRDNYEQYF.

This rearrangement joins TRBV7-9 to TRBJ1-2; D gene uncertain. This CDR3 region has 12 residues. CDR1 and CDR2 from the germline V gene are SEHNR and FQNEAQ (reference sequence). Trimming stripped 5 bases from V and 12 bases from J, with 16 bases between. DNA for the CDR3: TGTGCCAGCAGCGCATATAGGGTTGGAGACACCTTC. Translation gives CASSAYRVGDTF.

This chain uses TRBV9 with TRBJ2-5, with D possibly being TRBD2 (7 bases). V was cut by 0 bases and J by 5 bases, with 11 bases left in between. Per the germline V gene, CDR1 is SGDLS and CDR2 is YYNGEE. The CDR3 contains 14 residues. This chain's CDR3 is CASSVGGGVETQYF. CDR3 DNA sequence: TGTGCCAGCAGCGTAGGGGGGGGCGTGGAGACCCAGTACTTC.

The rearrangement links TRBV7-2 to TRBJ1-5; 7 bases align to TRBD1. Per the germline V gene, CDR1 is SGHTA and CDR2 is FQGNSA. Unmatched junction bases numbered 5, after V lost 3 bases and J lost 3 bases. The CDR3 loop spans 15 amino acids. CDR3: CASSLTGTFNQPQHF. CDR3 nucleotide sequence: TGTGCCAGCAGCTTGACAGGGACCTTCAATCAGCCCCAGCATTTT.

This clone was seen only once. V gene TRBV15 combines with J gene TRBJ1-5; TRBD1 matches 7 bases. The CDR3 extends over 16 amino acids. V was pared by 0 bases and J by 4 bases, with 6 bases of the junction left unmatched. CDR1 is LNHNV and CDR2 is YYDKDF in the germline V gene (reference sequence). CDR3 region: CATSRDRGRGNQPQHF. DNA for the CDR3: TGTGCCACCAGCAGAGATCGGGGCAGGGGGAATCAGCCCCAGCATTTT. Drawing the rest from reference TRBV15 and TRBJ1-5, the complete variable domain is DAMVIQNPRYQVTQFGKPVTLSCSQTLNHNVMYWYQQKSSQAPKLLFHYYDKDFNNEADTPDNFQSRRPNTSFCFLDIRSPGLGDTAMYLCATSRDRGRGNQPQHFGDGTRLSIL.

V is TRBV6-5 and J is TRBJ2-5, with TRBD2 as a possible D gene (5 bases). CDR1 and CDR2 from the germline V gene are MNHEY and SVGAGI. This CDR3 has 13 residues. V dropped 6 bases and J dropped 2 bases, with 10 bases sitting between them. The CDR3 spells CASSNGVQETQYF. The CDR3 DNA reads TGTGCCAGCAGCAACGGGGTTCAAGAGACCCAGTACTTC.

The V gene is TRBV5-1, the J gene TRBJ1-2, with D unclear. The CDR3 consists of 14 residues. The V end lost 0 bases, the J end lost 3 bases, and 9 bases lay between the germline ends. From germline, CDR1 is SGHRS and CDR2 YFSETQ. CDR3: CASSLAQSYYGYTF. For the CDR3, the DNA is TGCGCCAGCAGCTTGGCCCAGAGTTACTATGGCTACACCTTC.